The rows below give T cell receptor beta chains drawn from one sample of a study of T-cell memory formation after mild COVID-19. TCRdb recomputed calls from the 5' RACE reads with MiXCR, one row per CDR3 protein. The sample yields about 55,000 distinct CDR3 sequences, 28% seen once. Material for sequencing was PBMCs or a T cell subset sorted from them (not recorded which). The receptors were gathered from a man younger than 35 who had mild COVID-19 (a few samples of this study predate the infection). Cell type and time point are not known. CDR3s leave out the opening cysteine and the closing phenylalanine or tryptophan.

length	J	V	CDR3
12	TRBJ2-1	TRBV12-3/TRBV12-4	ASSTGGSYNEQF
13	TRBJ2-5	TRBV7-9	ASSLGLGNLETQY
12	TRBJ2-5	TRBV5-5	ASSSPGQQETQY
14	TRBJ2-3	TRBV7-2	ASRPSGGLLTDTQY
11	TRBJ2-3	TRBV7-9	ASSLVYADTQY
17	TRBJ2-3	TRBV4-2	ASSQGATSGGAATDTQY
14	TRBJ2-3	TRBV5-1	ASSPRSKDRTDTQY
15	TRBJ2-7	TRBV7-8	ASSSHLGLFGSYEQY
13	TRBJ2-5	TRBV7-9	ASSLLQGREETQY
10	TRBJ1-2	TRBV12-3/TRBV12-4	ASSQDRRGYT
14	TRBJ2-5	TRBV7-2	ASSFRSLQVGETQY
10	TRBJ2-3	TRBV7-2	ASSRTTDTQY
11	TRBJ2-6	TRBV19	ASTISGANVLT
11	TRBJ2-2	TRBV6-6	ASSYAATGELF
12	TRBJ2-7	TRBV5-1	ASAPYRSSYEQY
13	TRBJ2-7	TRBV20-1	SAPTATGGSYEQY
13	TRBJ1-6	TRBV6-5	ASSYAGGPNSPLH
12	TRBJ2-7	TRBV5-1	ASSELAGPYEQY
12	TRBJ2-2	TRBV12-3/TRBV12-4	ASSPAGVSGELF
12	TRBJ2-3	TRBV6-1	ASRSGDGTDTQY
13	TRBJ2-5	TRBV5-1	ASATTGGAFQTQY
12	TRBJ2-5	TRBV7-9	ASSLEGYQETQY
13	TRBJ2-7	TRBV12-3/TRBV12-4	ASSAYRDSSYEQY
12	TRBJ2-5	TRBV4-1	ASSPGTGQETQY
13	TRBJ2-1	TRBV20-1	SARDNQGAWNEQF
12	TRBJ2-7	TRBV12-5	ASGFLDVIDEQY
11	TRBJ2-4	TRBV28	ASVGVAKNIQY
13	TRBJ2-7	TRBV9	ASSVDGGSSYEQY
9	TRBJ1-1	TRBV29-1	IGDLRTEAF
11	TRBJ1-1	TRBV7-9	ATDGSLNTEAF
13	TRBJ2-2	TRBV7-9	ASAPPTKNTGELF
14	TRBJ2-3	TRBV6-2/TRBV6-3	ATKPRTIWGTDTQY
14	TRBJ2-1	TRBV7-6	ASSSLAGGTHNEQF
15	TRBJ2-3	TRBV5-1	ASTETSGGMYGDTQY
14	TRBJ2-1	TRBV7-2	ASSLGGLAGLNEQF
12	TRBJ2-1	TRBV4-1	ASSQAVGVDEQF
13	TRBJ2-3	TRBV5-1	ASSPLLADTDTQY
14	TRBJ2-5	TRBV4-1	ASSQGPGQVQETQY
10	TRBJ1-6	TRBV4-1	ASSQGAAPLH
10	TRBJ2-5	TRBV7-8	ASSFEWKTQY